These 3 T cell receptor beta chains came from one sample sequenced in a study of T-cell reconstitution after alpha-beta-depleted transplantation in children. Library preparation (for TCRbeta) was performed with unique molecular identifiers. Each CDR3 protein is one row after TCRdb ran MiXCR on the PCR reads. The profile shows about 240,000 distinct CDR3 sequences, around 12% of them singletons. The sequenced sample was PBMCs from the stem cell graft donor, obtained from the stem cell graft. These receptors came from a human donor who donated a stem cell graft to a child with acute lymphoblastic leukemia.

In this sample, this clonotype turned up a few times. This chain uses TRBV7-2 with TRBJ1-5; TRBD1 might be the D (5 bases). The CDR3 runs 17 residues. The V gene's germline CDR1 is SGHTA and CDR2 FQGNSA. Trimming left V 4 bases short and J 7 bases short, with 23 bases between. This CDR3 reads CASSSRSHRFGDQPQHF. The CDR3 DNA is TGTGCCAGCAGCTCGCGAAGTCACAGGTTCGGGGACCAGCCCCAGCATTTT. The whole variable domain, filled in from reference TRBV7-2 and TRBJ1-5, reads GAGVSQSPSNKVTEKGKDVELRCDPISGHTALYWYRQSLGQGLEFLIYFQGNSAPDKSGLPSDRFSAERTGGSVSTLTIQRTQQEDSAVYLCASSSRSHRFGDQPQHFGDGTRLSIL.

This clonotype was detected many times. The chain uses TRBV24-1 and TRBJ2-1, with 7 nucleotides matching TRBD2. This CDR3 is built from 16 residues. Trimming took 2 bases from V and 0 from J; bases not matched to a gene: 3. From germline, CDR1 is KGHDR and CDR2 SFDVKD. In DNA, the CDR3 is TGTGCCACCAGTGATTCTAGCGGAAGCTCCTACAATGAGCAGTTCTTC. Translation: CATSDSSGSSYNEQFF.

The CDR3 loop is CASSSFSGRGGMNEQFF. The DNA of the CDR3 is TGCGCCAGCAGCTCGTTTAGCGGGAGGGGCGGAATGAATGAGCAGTTCTTC. The chain links TRBV5-1 to TRBJ2-1, with 11 bases identical to TRBD2. V shed 3 bases, J shed 7 bases, and the junction held 12 bases outside the gene matches. CDR1 is SGHRS, CDR2 YFSETQ, per germline. This CDR3 contains 17 residues.